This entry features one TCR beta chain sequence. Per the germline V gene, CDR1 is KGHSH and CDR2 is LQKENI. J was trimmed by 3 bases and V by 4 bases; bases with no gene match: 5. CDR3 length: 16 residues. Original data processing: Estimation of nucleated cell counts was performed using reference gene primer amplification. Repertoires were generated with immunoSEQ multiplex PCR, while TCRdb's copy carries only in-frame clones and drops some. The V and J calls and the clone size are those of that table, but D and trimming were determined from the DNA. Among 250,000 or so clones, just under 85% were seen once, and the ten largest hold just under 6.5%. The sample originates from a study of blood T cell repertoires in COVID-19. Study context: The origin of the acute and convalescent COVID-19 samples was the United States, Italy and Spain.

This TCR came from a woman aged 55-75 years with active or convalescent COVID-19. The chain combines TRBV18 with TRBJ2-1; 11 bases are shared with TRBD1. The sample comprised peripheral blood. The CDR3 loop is CASSLTGTGGYNEQFF. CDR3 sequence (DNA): TGTGCCAGCTCACTAACCGGGACAGGGGGCTACAATGAGCAGTTCTTC. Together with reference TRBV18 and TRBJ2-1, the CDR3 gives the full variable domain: NAGVMQNPRHLVRRRGQEARLRCSPMKGHSHVYWYRQLPEEGLKFMVYLQKENIIDESGMPKERFSAEFPKEGPSILRIQQVVRGDSAAYFCASSLTGTGGYNEQFFGPGTRLTVL.